This TCR beta chain was captured by sequencing in a study of molecular identifiers for immune sequencing clone quantification. Broader study findings: In naive cells, clones above 20 RNA copies held under 1% of molecules, whereas in effector cells they held over 99%.

This clonotype was counted a few times. What it binds is not known. Sorting recovered naive CD8 T cells on a CD8+CD4-CCR7+CD45RA+ profile. TCRdb itself ran the PCR reads through MiXCR, one entry per CDR3 protein. The table records around 100,000 distinct CDR3 sequences, about 35% of them present only once. Trimming removed 2 bases from V and 5 bases from J; junction bases left unmatched: 7. CDR3 size: 15 residues. CDR1 and CDR2 (germline): PRHDT, FYEKMQ (reference sequence). Input material: naive CD8+ T cells from blood, with Jurkat cell RNA spiked in. Indicated subset: FACS-sorted CD8+CD4-CCR7+CD45RA+ naive T cells. The genes are TRBV13 and TRBJ2-7, with TRBD1 matching 9 bases. The TCR was taken from a human donor in good health. Some libraries in this study had Jurkat cell RNA spiked in. CDR3 nucleotide sequence: TGTGCCAGCAGCTTACCTAGACAGGGGGTTGACGAGCAGTACTTC. This codes for CASSLPRQGVDEQYF.